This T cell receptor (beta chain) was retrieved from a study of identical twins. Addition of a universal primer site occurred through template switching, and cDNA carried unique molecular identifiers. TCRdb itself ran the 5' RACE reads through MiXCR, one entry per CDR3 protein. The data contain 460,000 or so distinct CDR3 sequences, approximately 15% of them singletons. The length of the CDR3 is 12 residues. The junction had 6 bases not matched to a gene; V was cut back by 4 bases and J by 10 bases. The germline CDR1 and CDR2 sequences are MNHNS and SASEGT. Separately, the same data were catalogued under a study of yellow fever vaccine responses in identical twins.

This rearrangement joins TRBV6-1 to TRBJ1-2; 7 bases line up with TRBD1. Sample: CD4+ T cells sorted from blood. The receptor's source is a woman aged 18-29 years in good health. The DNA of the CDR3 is TGTGCCAGCAGTGCCGGGACAGTGTACTACACCTTC. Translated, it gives CASSAGTVYYTF.